These 3 T cell receptor beta chains came from one sample sequenced in a study of neurological immune-mediated disorders. Indicated time point: longitudinal time-point 3. TCRdb reprocessed the 5' RACE reads via MiXCR and lists one record per CDR3 protein. The sample holds over 90,000 distinct CDR3 sequences, 10% to 12% seen once. Sequences were obtained from PBMCs. The receptors stem from a female donor with HTLV-1-associated myelopathy (HAM/TSP).

Remarks on this clonotype: Possible read error: a much larger clone is one base away. The rearrangement uses TRBV25-1 and TRBJ2-2, with TRBD1 as a possible D gene (6 bases). Trimming removed 3 bases from V and 9 bases from J, with 11 bases in between. CDR1 is MGHDK, CDR2 SYGVNS, per germline. The length of the CDR3 is 13 residues. CDR3 loop: CASSDPGAWELFF. The DNA of the CDR3 is TGTGCCAGCAGTGACCCAGGGGCCTGGGAGCTGTTTTTT.

About this clonotype: This may be a read error, as it is one base from a much larger clone. J is TRBJ2-5 and V is TRBV20-1, with 8 bases that match TRBD2. The CDR3 sequence is 15 residues long. Germline CDR1 and CDR2: DFQATT and SNEGSKA (reference sequence). J lost 2 bases, V lost 8 bases, and 13 bases had no gene match. CDR3 sequence reads: CSPSSFAGGQETQYF. The DNA for the CDR3 is TGCAGTCCTTCTAGTTTCGCGGGGGGTCAAGAGACCCAGTACTTC.

In this sample, this clonotype turned up many times. The rearrangement links TRBV5-1 to TRBJ1-3; D is perhaps TRBD1 (6 bases). Germline CDR1 SGHRS, CDR2 YFSETQ. The CDR3 length is 15 residues. Trimming took off 4 bases at V and 0 bases at J, with 11 bases between the two ends. Here the CDR3 DNA reads TGCGCCAGCAGCAAAGGACAGAACTCTGGAAACACCATATATTTT. Amino acid sequence: CASSKGQNSGNTIYF.